One sample yielded the 30 T cell receptor beta chains listed below, sequenced in a study of blood T cell repertoires in COVID-19. Libraries were prepared by immunoSEQ multiplex PCR; TCRdb keeps only in-frame clonotypes and omits some of them. Of 50,000 to 70,000 clones in the sample, around 84% were seen once. The sequenced material came from peripheral blood. These receptors all come from a man aged 50-59 years with active COVID-19.

CDR3 DNA sequence: TGTGCCACCAGCCCTCGGGGCTACGAGCAGTACTTC. Translating it yields CATSPRGYEQYF. The chain carries TRBV15 and TRBJ2-7, with D possibly matching TRBD2 (5 bases). Germline loops: CDR1 LNHNV, CDR2 YYDKDF (reference sequence). Deletions cut 5 bases from V and 3 bases from J, with 8 bases between. This CDR3 has 12 amino acids.

The rearrangement uses TRBV7-2 and TRBJ1-1, with TRBD1 identical over 9 bases. Germline trimming cut 1 base from V and 6 bases from J; bases unmatched to any gene: 9. The length of the CDR3 is 16 residues. The germline CDR1 and CDR2 sequences are SGHTA and FQGNSA. The CDR3 DNA sequence: TGTGCCAGCAGCTTAGTTTCGGGACAGGGCTTGGCTGAAGCTTTCTTT. It translates to CASSLVSGQGLAEAFF.

The table lists this clone with a count of one. V and J are TRBV6-5 and TRBJ1-2, with a tentative D call TRBD1 (5 bases). This CDR3 spans 15 amino acids. Germline lookup yields CDR1 MNHEY and CDR2 SVGAGI. Trimming removed 10 bases from V and 2 bases from J, with 20 bases in between. In DNA form, the CDR3 reads TGTGCCACTCAAAGGGGAAACGGACGAAACTATGGCTACACCTTC. As protein: CATQRGNGRNYGYTF.

This rearrangement joins TRBV11-3 to TRBJ2-3; 10 bases agree with TRBD2. Unmatched junction bases numbered 9, after V lost 5 bases and J lost 4 bases. CDR1 SGHNT and CDR2 YENEEA come from the germline V gene. This CDR3 contains 16 residues. The CDR3 nucleotides are TGTGCCAGCAGCCTGGGACTAGCGATTGGGGCAGATACGCAGTATTTT. It codes for CASSLGLAIGADTQYF.

The chain links TRBV5-4 to TRBJ2-1, with a weak D call TRBD2 (5 bases). This CDR3 contains 15 residues. V was shortened by 5 bases and J by 6 bases, with 18 bases between the two germline ends. From germline, CDR1 is SGHNT and CDR2 YYREEE (reference sequence). CDR3: CASRPSGGLGNEQFF. CDR3 DNA sequence: TGTGCCAGCAGGCCCTCGGGCGGACTTGGCAATGAGCAGTTCTTC.

The rearrangement links TRBV6-6 to TRBJ2-1, with D perhaps TRBD1 (5 bases). The CDR3 contains 14 residues. Trimming shortened V by 0 bases and J by 3 bases, and 6 bases separated the two germline ends. Germline values: CDR1 MNHNY, CDR2 SVGAGI (reference sequence). The DNA for the CDR3 is TGTGCCAGCAGTTACTCGACAGTCTACAATGAGCAGTTCTTC. The encoded protein is CASSYSTVYNEQFF.

The gene calls are TRBV2 and TRBJ2-4, with D perhaps TRBD2 (7 bases). The V end lost 7 bases, the J end lost 5 bases, and 21 bases lay between the germline ends. Germline CDR1 SNHLY, CDR2 FYNNEI. There are 16 residues in the CDR3. In nucleotides, the CDR3 is TGTGCCAGCAATTTCCTGGGGGGGGCCAAAGAAAACATTCAGTACTTC. It encodes CASNFLGGAKENIQYF.

The count of this clone is one. The chain employs TRBV13 and TRBJ2-2; 9 bases match TRBD2. The junction had 5 bases not matched to a gene; V was cut back by 2 bases and J by 7 bases. Looked up from germline, CDR1 is PRHDT and CDR2 is FYEKMQ (reference sequence). The CDR3 runs to 15 residues. The CDR3 is CASSLLAGDVGELFF. The CDR3 region has the DNA TGTGCCAGCAGCTTATTAGCGGGAGATGTCGGGGAGCTGTTTTTT. Complete variable domain (other parts from reference TRBV13 and TRBJ2-2): AAGVIQSPRHLIKEKRETATLKCYPIPRHDTVYWYQQGPGQDPQFLISFYEKMQSDKGSIPDRFSAQQFSDYHSELNMSSLELGDSALYFCASSLLAGDVGELFFGEGSRLTVL.

In this sample, this clone turned up a few times. V and J are TRBV28 and TRBJ1-5, with unresolved D. The CDR3 runs 15 residues. The V gene's germline CDR1 is MDHEN and CDR2 SYDVKM. Trimming took off 3 bases at V and 1 base at J, with 10 bases between the two ends. In DNA, the CDR3 is TGTGCCAGCAGTTTGCCCAGGCCCAGCAATCAGCCCCAGCATTTT. This gives the protein CASSLPRPSNQPQHF.

This clone was seen only once. V usage is TRBV29-1 and J usage is TRBJ2-3; 14 positions agree with TRBD2. This CDR3 comprises 18 residues. The V gene end was trimmed by 3 bases and the J gene end by 1 base; junction bases not matched to a gene: 9. Germline V gives CDR1 SQVTM, CDR2 ANQGSEA. In DNA form, the CDR3 reads TGCAGCGTTGACTGGACTAGCGGGGGGCTACGACGCACAGATACGCAGTATTTT. As protein: CSVDWTSGGLRRTDTQYF.

This clone is a singleton in its sample. This sequence joins TRBV3-1 (or the pseudogene TRBV3-2) and TRBJ2-7; tentative D call: TRBD2 (5 bases). This CDR3 is built from 15 residues. Deletions cut 0 bases from V and 0 bases from J, with 9 bases between. CDR1 and CDR2 from the germline V gene are LGHDT and YNNKEL (reference sequence). The CDR3 is CASSQDFGVSYEQYF. DNA of the CDR3: TGTGCCAGCAGCCAAGACTTCGGGGTCTCCTACGAGCAGTACTTC.

V and J are TRBV28 and TRBJ2-3; possibly TRBD2 for D (6 bases). V lost 3 bases to trimming and J lost 3 bases, with 13 bases between them. From germline, CDR1 is MDHEN and CDR2 SYDVKM. The CDR3 is made up of 15 amino acids. CDR3 DNA sequence: TGTGCCAGCAGTTTTTCCGCCCTAGCGACAGATACGCAGTATTTT. This encodes CASSFSALATDTQYF.

The chain employs TRBV6-5 and TRBJ1-6, with TRBD1 matching 7 bases. V trimming: 2 bases; J trimming: 5 bases; junction bases outside the gene matches: 6. The CDR3 has 16 amino acids. Germline V CDR1 and CDR2: MNHEY, SVGAGI. The DNA of the CDR3 is TGTGCCAGCAGTTACCGGGGGACAGAACATAATTCACCCCTCCACTTT. It codes for CASSYRGTEHNSPLHF.

V gene TRBV6-1 combines with J gene TRBJ1-5, with 8 bases aligning to TRBD1. Germline V gene lookup returns CDR1 MNHNS and CDR2 SASEGT. The ends lost 1 base at V and 6 bases at J; junction bases unmatched: 5. The CDR3 loop spans 15 amino acids. CDR3 sequence reads: CASSEGAGGLQPQHF. CDR3 coding DNA: TGTGCCAGCAGTGAAGGGGCAGGGGGCCTTCAGCCCCAGCATTTT.

The chain is built from TRBV5-1 and TRBJ2-2; D possibly corresponds to TRBD1 (6 bases). The germline V gene has CDR1 SGHRS and CDR2 YFSETQ. The V and J ends lost 3 bases and 4 bases respectively, with 13 bases between them. The CDR3 is 15 amino acids. The CDR3, as DNA: TGCGCCAGCAGCTGGGGGACATCGACCACCGGGGAGCTGTTTTTT. Its protein product is CASSWGTSTTGELFF.

V usage is TRBV2 and J usage is TRBJ2-2; maybe TRBD1 (6 bases). This CDR3 has 15 amino acids. V lost 7 bases, J lost 6 bases, and 18 bases lay in between. CDR1 SNHLY and CDR2 FYNNEI come from the germline V gene. CDR3 sequence reads: CASIPGVSHAGELFF. The CDR3 DNA sequence: TGTGCCAGCATTCCAGGGGTTAGTCATGCCGGGGAGCTGTTTTTT.

The V gene is TRBV7-7, the J gene TRBJ2-2; TRBD2 aligns across 13 bases. CDR1 and CDR2 (germline): SSHAT, FNYEAQ (reference sequence). This CDR3 region has 16 residues. J was trimmed by 4 bases and V by 5 bases; bases with no gene match: 4. The DNA of the CDR3 is TGTGCCAGCAGCCGCTGGACTAGCGGGGGCACCGGGGAGCTGTTTTTT. Protein: CASSRWTSGGTGELFF.

The chain links TRBV12-5 to TRBJ1-2, with TRBD1 matching over 8 bases. Germline V gene sequence: CDR1 LGHNT, CDR2 FRNRAP. The CDR3 spans 16 residues. V trimming: 2 bases; J trimming: 8 bases; junction bases outside the gene matches: 13. CDR3: CASGLPPGQGEQGYTF. CDR3 coding DNA: TGTGCTAGTGGTTTGCCACCAGGACAGGGCGAGCAGGGCTACACCTTC.

The chain is built from TRBV23-1 and TRBJ2-5; TRBD1 agrees at 7 bases. TRBV23-1 is an ORF, and what it does is uncertain. The junction had 6 bases not matched to a gene; V was cut back by 4 bases and J by 4 bases. The length of the CDR3 is 14 residues. CDR3 region: CASSLRDRRETQYF. CDR3 DNA: TGCGCCAGCAGTCTGAGGGACAGAAGAGAGACCCAGTACTTC.

V and J are TRBV3-1 (or the pseudogene TRBV3-2) and TRBJ1-1; TRBD1 matches 10 bases. The J segment lost 3 bases and the V segment lost 5 bases, leaving 12 bases of the junction unmatched. Germline CDR1 reads LGHDT; CDR2 reads YNNKEL (reference sequence). The CDR3 spans 17 residues. The CDR3 protein is CASSDGTGALFYTEAFF. CDR3 coding DNA: TGTGCCAGCAGCGACGGGACAGGGGCCCTTTTCTACACTGAAGCTTTCTTT.

The chain has TRBV18 and TRBJ1-4; D is uncertain. The CDR3 sequence is 13 residues long. Germline V gene lookup returns CDR1 KGHSH and CDR2 LQKENI. V was shortened by 3 bases and J by 8 bases, with 10 bases between the two germline ends. The CDR3 protein is CASSPGSGEKLFF. CDR3 in DNA: TGTGCCAGCTCACCCGGGTCGGGGGAAAAACTGTTTTTT.

The chain carries TRBV3-1 (or the pseudogene TRBV3-2) and TRBJ1-2; tentatively, D is TRBD1 (5 bases). Germline V gene data show CDR1 as LGHDT and CDR2 as YNNKEL (reference sequence). The CDR3 spans 16 residues. Deletions cut 0 bases from V and 2 bases from J, with 13 bases between. The CDR3: CASSQDKGTGNYGYTF. Here the CDR3 DNA reads TGTGCCAGCAGCCAAGATAAGGGAACAGGAAACTATGGCTACACCTTC.

This clone was counted once. This rearrangement joins TRBV7-2 to TRBJ1-1; D perhaps matches TRBD1 (5 bases). V shed 1 base and J shed 0 bases, with 6 bases lying between them. There are 14 residues in the CDR3. Germline-derived CDR1 and CDR2 are SGHTA and FQGNSA. The CDR3 spells CASSLGGVNTEAFF. CDR3 nucleotide sequence: TGTGCCAGCAGCTTAGGGGGGGTGAACACTGAAGCTTTCTTT.

This clone came up a few times. V gene TRBV7-9 combines with J gene TRBJ2-1; 11 bases match TRBD2. The CDR3 length is 16 residues. CDR1 SEHNR and CDR2 FQNEAQ come from the germline V gene (reference sequence). The J segment lost 4 bases and the V segment lost 2 bases, leaving 4 bases of the junction unmatched. Here the CDR3 DNA reads TGTGCCAGCAGCTTATCTTCTAGCGGGAGGTACAATGAGCAGTTCTTC. Its translation: CASSLSSSGRYNEQFF.

CDR3 nucleotide sequence: TGTGCCAGTAGCACCCTATGGGACAGGGATAACTATGGCTACACCTTC. It codes for CASSTLWDRDNYGYTF. This rearrangement joins TRBV19 to TRBJ1-2; 9 nucleotides line up with TRBD1. This CDR3 has 16 amino acids. From germline, CDR1 is LNHDA and CDR2 SQIVND (reference sequence). J lost 1 base, V lost 6 bases, and 9 bases had no gene match. Filled out from reference TRBV19 and TRBJ1-2, the complete variable domain reads DGGITQSPKYLFRKEGQNVTLSCEQNLNHDAMYWYRQDPGQGLRLIYYSQIVNDFQKGDIAEGYSVSREKKESFPLTVTSAQKNPTAFYLCASSTLWDRDNYGYTFGSGTRLTVV.

The rearrangement joins TRBV25-1 to TRBJ1-3, with 8 bases identical to TRBD1. The germline gives CDR1 MGHDK, CDR2 SYGVNS. The CDR3 totals 15 residues. J lost 4 bases, V lost 5 bases, and 7 bases had no gene match. CDR3 nucleotides: TGTGCCAGCAGTACGCGGACAGGGATAGGAAACACCATATATTTT. This gives the protein CASSTRTGIGNTIYF. Full variable domain (missing parts from reference TRBV25-1 and TRBJ1-3): EADIYQTPRYLVIGTGKKITLECSQTMGHDKMYWYQQDPGMELHLIHYSYGVNSTEKGDLSSESTVSRIRTEHFPLTLESARPSHTSQYLCASSTRTGIGNTIYFGEGSWLTVV.

The chain recombines TRBV5-6 with TRBJ1-2; 9 positions agree with TRBD1. Trimming removed 4 bases from V and 8 bases from J; junction bases left unmatched: 6. This CDR3 region has 13 residues. Per the germline V gene, CDR1 is SGHDT and CDR2 is YYEEEE. In nucleotides, the CDR3 is TGTGCCAGCAGCGGAACAGGGGGCTGGGGCTACACCTTC. It translates to CASSGTGGWGYTF.

V is TRBV6-5 and J is TRBJ1-1; D remains ambiguous. Deletions cut 10 bases from V and 1 base from J, with 13 bases between. Germline CDR1 is MNHEY and CDR2 is SVGAGI. The CDR3 runs to 13 residues. The CDR3: CATCLGANTEAFF. The CDR3 DNA is TGTGCCACCTGCCTTGGAGCGAACACTGAAGCTTTCTTT.

This clone was counted a single time. The V and J genes are TRBV5-4 and TRBJ2-5; the D gene is possibly TRBD1 (5 bases). Germline assignment: CDR1 SGHNT and CDR2 YYREEE (reference sequence). The length of the CDR3 is 14 residues. V was cut by 0 bases and J by 1 base, with 7 bases left in between. The CDR3 DNA follows: TGTGCCAGCAGCTTGGCGACAGTCCAAGAGACCCAGTACTTC. Protein product: CASSLATVQETQYF.

The genes are TRBV7-2 and TRBJ2-5; 9 bases are a match to TRBD1. CDR1 and CDR2 from the germline V gene are SGHTA and FQGNSA. The CDR3 runs to 18 residues. The ends lost 4 bases at V and 3 bases at J; junction bases unmatched: 15. The CDR3 DNA sequence: TGTGCCAGCAGCTGGGGCCGGTGGACAGGGGCTTTTGAAGAGACCCAGTACTTC. Its translation is CASSWGRWTGAFEETQYF. The full variable domain, rest sourced from reference TRBV7-2 and TRBJ2-5, is GAGVSQSPSNKVTEKGKDVELRCDPISGHTALYWYRQSLGQGLEFLIYFQGNSAPDKSGLPSDRFSAERTGGSVSTLTIQRTQQEDSAVYLCASSWGRWTGAFEETQYFGPGTRLLVL.